The 8 T cell receptor beta chains reported below all come from one sample, sequenced in a study of blood T cell repertoires in COVID-19. Clones were read by immunoSEQ multiplex PCR, and TCRdb kept only the in-frame ones, dropping some. The sample lists 270,000 or so clones, approximately 91% occurring once. The sample taken for sequencing was PBMCs or T cells enriched from blood (not recorded which). The receptors here all came from a woman between 40 and 50 years old with acute COVID-19.

The rearrangement links TRBV28 to TRBJ1-1; perhaps TRBD1 as D (6 bases). V lost 3 bases and J lost 4, with 12 bases in between. CDR3 length equals 14 residues. CDR1 is MDHEN, CDR2 SYDVKM, per germline. The CDR3 sequence: CASSLSQGPTEAFF. The DNA for the CDR3 is TGTGCCAGCAGTTTGAGTCAGGGGCCCACTGAAGCTTTCTTT.

This chain connects TRBV27 to TRBJ1-1; D is unresolved. Germline V gives CDR1 MNHEY, CDR2 SMNVEV (reference sequence). The CDR3 consists of 12 residues. Trimming shortened V by 2 bases and J by 11 bases, and 12 bases separated the two germline ends. The CDR3 sequence is CASSLTGGSAFF. The CDR3 DNA reads as TGTGCCAGCAGTTTAACCGGAGGGTCCGCTTTCTTT.

This chain joins TRBV24-1 and TRBJ1-6, with D maybe TRBD1 (5 bases). Germline V gene lookup returns CDR1 KGHDR and CDR2 SFDVKD. V gave up 11 bases and J gave up 6 bases, with 16 bases separating them. This CDR3 spans 14 amino acids. CDR3 nucleotide sequence: TGTGCCAGCCTGGGACGGGAGTCTAATTCACCCCTCCACTTT. It yields the protein CASLGRESNSPLHF.

The chain combines TRBV4-1 with TRBJ2-6; possibly TRBD2 for D (6 bases). Germline V lookup: CDR1 MGHRA, CDR2 YSYEKL. Trimming took 4 bases from V and 4 from J, leaving 17 bases between them. The CDR3 contains 17 residues. CDR3 DNA sequence: TGCGCCAGCAGCCGCTCTTTGGGGGGTACCGGGGCCAACGTCCTGACTTTC. The encoded protein is CASSRSLGGTGANVLTF.

The genes are TRBV4-1 and TRBJ2-7; TRBD1 matches at 10 bases. After removal of 2 bases from V and 2 bases from J, the junction contained 6 bases not matched to a gene. The germline CDR1 and CDR2 sequences are MGHRA and YSYEKL. This CDR3 has 16 amino acids. The chain's CDR3 is CASSQRPGQGTYEQYF. CDR3 nucleotide sequence: TGCGCCAGCAGCCAAAGGCCGGGACAGGGGACCTACGAGCAGTACTTC.

The chain couples TRBV11-3 to TRBJ2-1, with 10 bases lining up with TRBD2. Germline V gene lookup returns CDR1 SGHNT and CDR2 YENEEA. CDR3 length: 18 amino acids. V lost 0 bases, J lost 10 bases, and 15 bases stayed unmatched. The CDR3 DNA is TGTGCCAGCAGCTTAGATTCCCGGCGGACTAGCGGTTGGGGAGAGCAGTTCTTC. It translates to CASSLDSRRTSGWGEQFF.

This chain connects TRBV29-1 to TRBJ2-5, with 9 positions matching TRBD2. The CDR3 length is 14 residues. After removal of 6 bases from V and 8 bases from J, the junction contained 13 bases not matched to a gene. Germline V gives CDR1 SQVTM, CDR2 ANQGSEA. The CDR3 sequence: CSVSKRLAELTQYF. The DNA of the CDR3 is TGCAGCGTCTCGAAGCGACTAGCGGAGCTAACCCAGTACTTC. Full variable domain (outside the CDR3, taken from reference TRBV29-1 and TRBJ2-5): SAVISQKPSRDICQRGTSLTIQCQVDSQVTMMFWYRQQPGQSLTLIATANQGSEATYESGFVIDKFPISRPNLTFSTLTVSNMSPEDSSIYLCSVSKRLAELTQYFGPGTRLLVL.

The CDR3 nucleotides are TGCGCCAGCAGCCGAACAGGGGAAGGCAATCAGCCCCAGCATTTT. Translation gives CASSRTGEGNQPQHF. The rearrangement links TRBV4-1 to TRBJ1-5; 7 bases are shared with TRBD1. After removal of 4 bases from V and 2 bases from J, the junction contained 5 bases not matched to a gene. This CDR3 has 15 residues. Germline values: CDR1 MGHRA, CDR2 YSYEKL.